The 5 T cell receptor beta chains reported below all come from one sample, sequenced in a study of cytomegalovirus exposure and HLA in healthy donors. The PCR contained 60 Vbeta and 13 Jbeta primers. Profiled with immunoSEQ multiplex PCR; TCRdb holds only in-frame clones, not every one. The profile shows fewer than 250,000 clones, approximately 80% of them singletons. The sample was PBMCs. The receptors shown here come from a girl aged 2-10 years in good health and CMV-seronegative.

V and J are TRBV6-4 and TRBJ1-1, with TRBD1 matching 12 bases. The CDR3 sequence is 18 residues long. V trimming: 6 bases; J trimming: 6 bases; junction bases outside the gene matches: 17. Germline loops: CDR1 MRHNA, CDR2 SNTAGT. The CDR3 sequence is CASRESLGTGGARAEAFF. CDR3 bases: TGTGCCAGCAGGGAGTCGCTCGGGACAGGGGGCGCCCGGGCTGAAGCTTTCTTT.

V usage is TRBV6-1 and J usage is TRBJ2-5, with unresolved D. Trimming took off 0 bases at V and 4 bases at J, with 12 bases between the two ends. CDR1 and CDR2 (germline): MNHNS, SASEGT. The CDR3 runs 15 residues. The CDR3 DNA sequence: TGTGCCAGCAGTGAAGCGCGGCTATTTTCAGAGACCCAGTACTTC. This codes for CASSEARLFSETQYF.

The chain links TRBV28 to TRBJ1-5; 7 nucleotides agree with TRBD1. The germline gives CDR1 MDHEN, CDR2 SYDVKM. V dropped 7 bases and J dropped 7; count of bases not matched to a gene: 13. The CDR3 runs 15 residues. The CDR3 here is CASNFVAGGRQPQHF. The CDR3 bases are TGTGCCAGCAATTTTGTGGCAGGGGGTCGCCAGCCCCAGCATTTT.

The chain combines TRBV7-9 with TRBJ2-7, with D hard to call. CDR1 is SEHNR, CDR2 FQNEAQ, per germline (reference sequence). Trimming cost V 1 base and J 6 bases, with 4 bases left between them. This CDR3 contains 11 residues. The CDR3 loop reads CASSLDLEQYF. CDR3 in DNA: TGTGCCAGCAGCTTAGATCTCGAGCAGTACTTC.

V gene TRBV15 combines with J gene TRBJ1-3; D may be TRBD1 (6 bases). The length of the CDR3 is 16 residues. Deletions cut 1 base from V and 2 bases from J, with 12 bases between. Per germline, CDR1 LNHNV and CDR2 YYDKDF (reference sequence). CDR3 region: CATSRVGDMTGNTIYF. CDR3 coding DNA: TGTGCCACCAGCAGAGTTGGGGACATGACTGGAAACACCATATATTTT.